Listed below are T cell receptor beta chains from one sample, sequenced in a study of cytomegalovirus exposure and HLA in healthy donors. The protocol was immunoSEQ multiplex PCR, while the TCRdb copy is restricted to in-frame clones and leaves out a portion. The sample includes about 180,000 clones, over 70% of them seen just once. Sample: PBMCs. All receptors derive from a man younger than 45 in good health and CMV-seropositive. Each CDR3 is given with its conserved first and last residue. The order of the fields is D gene, V gene, J gene, clone size, CDR3 protein, CDR3 DNA. D genes are given only for firm matches. Clone size is stated in some rows and not others, as once, few, many or a class when expanded.

d_call: .
v_call: TRBV9
j_call: TRBJ1-2
clone_size: .
cdr3_aa: CASSVAGVGYTF
cdr3_nt: TGTGCCAGCAGCGTAGCAGGGGTTGGCTACACCTTC

d_call: TRBD1
v_call: TRBV16
j_call: TRBJ1-5
clone_size: .
cdr3_aa: CASRFSGGSWNQPQHF
cdr3_nt: TGTGCCAGCAGATTTTCAGGGGGCTCTTGGAATCAGCCCCAGCATTTT

d_call: .
v_call: TRBV7-8
j_call: TRBJ2-4
clone_size: .
cdr3_aa: CASSTSGAPPAKNIQYF
cdr3_nt: TGTGCCAGCAGCACCTCCGGTGCCCCCCCGGCCAAAAACATTCAGTACTTC

d_call: TRBD2
v_call: TRBV4-3
j_call: TRBJ2-1
clone_size: few
cdr3_aa: CASSPDAGGIFNEQFF
cdr3_nt: TGCGCCAGCAGCCCCGATGCGGGGGGGATATTCAATGAGCAGTTCTTC

d_call: TRBD1
v_call: TRBV6-1
j_call: TRBJ1-5
clone_size: .
cdr3_aa: CASSEITDRGDQPQHF
cdr3_nt: TGTGCCAGCAGTGAGATCACGGACAGGGGGGATCAGCCCCAGCATTTT

d_call: TRBD1
v_call: TRBV5-4
j_call: TRBJ1-6
clone_size: .
cdr3_aa: CASSQGTENSPLHF
cdr3_nt: TGTGCCAGCAGCCAAGGGACAGAAAATTCACCCCTCCACTTT

d_call: .
v_call: TRBV15
j_call: TRBJ1-2
clone_size: .
cdr3_aa: CATIPGGGRGNYGYTF
cdr3_nt: TGTGCCACCATTCCGGGTGGTGGCAGAGGTAACTATGGCTACACCTTC

d_call: .
v_call: TRBV6-6
j_call: TRBJ1-2
clone_size: .
cdr3_aa: CASVLEGGIYYGYTF
cdr3_nt: TGTGCCAGCGTACTGGAGGGCGGGATATACTATGGCTACACCTTC

d_call: TRBD1
v_call: TRBV11-2
j_call: TRBJ1-5
clone_size: .
cdr3_aa: CASSRDRDQPQHF
cdr3_nt: TGTGCCAGCAGCCGGGACAGGGACCAGCCCCAGCATTTT

d_call: TRBD1
v_call: TRBV19
j_call: TRBJ1-4
clone_size: .
cdr3_aa: CASSRLDRAPNEKLFF
cdr3_nt: TGTGCCAGTAGCCGACTGGACAGGGCGCCTAATGAAAAACTGTTTTTT

d_call: .
v_call: TRBV5-1
j_call: TRBJ1-2
clone_size: .
cdr3_aa: CASSLGLDRDGYTF
cdr3_nt: TGCGCCAGCAGCCTCGGACTCGACCGGGATGGCTACACCTTC

d_call: TRBD1
v_call: TRBV5-1
j_call: TRBJ2-5
clone_size: .
cdr3_aa: CASSFETGGSETQYF
cdr3_nt: TGCGCCAGCAGCTTCGAGACAGGGGGCTCAGAGACCCAGTACTTC

d_call: TRBD1
v_call: TRBV6-1
j_call: TRBJ2-2
clone_size: .
cdr3_aa: CASRGDSYTGELFF
cdr3_nt: TGTGCCAGCAGGGGGGACAGTTACACCGGGGAGCTGTTTTTT

d_call: TRBD2
v_call: TRBV9
j_call: TRBJ2-7
clone_size: .
cdr3_aa: CASSVGTSGGRSSYEQYF
cdr3_nt: TGTGCCAGCAGCGTAGGGACTAGCGGGGGTAGAAGCTCCTACGAGCAGTACTTC

d_call: .
v_call: TRBV30
j_call: TRBJ1-5
clone_size: .
cdr3_aa: CAWSGEGNQPQHF
cdr3_nt: TGTGCCTGGAGTGGGGAGGGAAATCAGCCCCAGCATTTT

d_call: .
v_call: TRBV5-5
j_call: TRBJ2-3
clone_size: few
cdr3_aa: CASSLAPTDTQYF
cdr3_nt: TGTGCCAGCAGCTTAGCCCCCACAGATACGCAGTATTTT

d_call: .
v_call: TRBV18
j_call: TRBJ2-2
clone_size: .
cdr3_aa: CASSPRGYPNTGELFF
cdr3_nt: TGTGCCAGCTCACCAAGGGGTTACCCGAACACCGGGGAGCTGTTTTTT